This TCR beta chain was identified in a study of early T cells in non-severe SARS-CoV-2 infection (dated by TCRdb to the early 2020s). Some background on the complete study: Bulk RNA from unsorted whole blood was used for TCR sequencing, so alpha and beta chains could not be paired. The paper's findings and limits, for the study overall: VDJdb matching was skewed toward anti-spike CD8 responses, so virus-specific expansions were likely underestimated and private and CD4 specificities were missed.

This clonotype was counted many times. Its recognized antigen is unknown. Within one base of it there is no much larger clone, and no base qualities were kept. A case-control design nested within a healthcare worker cohort in London, UK, was used, with weekly nasopharyngeal swab PCR tests and blood sampling performed. Healthcare workers were recruited during the week of the UK lockdown, between 23 and 31 March 2020, and followed weekly for up to roughly 16 weeks. Inclusive of the bounding cysteine and phenylalanine, the CDR3 is 14 residues long. Only the CDR3 part of the read is kept: 42 bases, read in frame from the first base. Library method: 5' RACE. The run used a NextSeq 500. In the TCR library protocol, unique molecular identifiers were attached to individual cDNA molecules to correct for PCR bias and sequencing error. TCR alpha and beta chains were both sequenced, and the abundances of alpha and beta sequences in each sample were closely correlated with each other. In the authors' own workflow: Decombinator V4 was used to annotate the V gene, J gene and CDR3 of the TCR sequences. Expanded TCRs were defined as changing significantly between any two time points under a Poisson model with p below 0.0001. Abundances of TCRs were expressed as counts per million after normalisation to the total number of TCRs sequenced in each sample. MAIT TCRs were defined by TRAV1-2 paired with TRAJ12, TRAJ20 or TRAJ33, and iNKT TCRs by TRAV10 paired with TRAJ18. VDJdb, accessed 1 November 2021, was searched for CMV, EBV and SARS-CoV-2 annotated TCRs, with TCRs annotated for multiple antigens excluded. TCRdb passed the public sequencing reads through fastp at Q25 and MiXCR, retaining productive beta sequences. Rows with one shared CDR3 protein collapse into an entry with the most common genes and DNA. In this record, the V and J calls reflect TCRdb's handling and not the investigators' own analysis. The sample records some 40,000 distinct CDR3 sequences, approximately 12% of which are singletons. The ten biggest clones cover more than 15% of the sample.

Source material: whole blood. Rearrangement joined TRBV21-1 to TRBJ1-1; TRBD1, the table's D call, was not compared with the DNA. TRBV21-1 constitutes a pseudogene. The clonotype was recovered from an adult who was a healthcare worker with PCR-confirmed SARS-CoV-2 infection or an uninfected control (not recorded which). The encoded CDR3 is CASSSRQGSTEAFF. The base sequence is TGTGCCAGCAGCAGCAGACAGGGAAGCACTGAAGCTTTCTTT.